One sample yielded the 10 T cell receptor beta chains listed below, sequenced in a study of blood T cell repertoires in COVID-19. Sequencing was performed with immunoSEQ multiplex PCR; in TCRdb, only in-frame clones are kept and a portion is missing. This sample carries more than 90,000 clones, over 75% of them seen once, and the ten largest clones take 2.5%. Sample: peripheral blood. The receptors derive from a middle-aged man with acute or convalescent COVID-19.

J is TRBJ2-7 and V is TRBV28; TRBD1 is a possible D gene (6 bases). V dropped 8 bases and J dropped 7 bases, with 12 bases sitting between them. Looked up from germline, CDR1 is MDHEN and CDR2 is SYDVKM. There are 11 residues in the CDR3. Written as DNA, the CDR3 is TGTGCCAGCTCAGGGGCGAGGGAGCAGTACTTC. Its translation is CASSGAREQYF. The whole variable domain, remainder taken from reference TRBV28 and TRBJ2-7, is DVKVTQSSRYLVKRTGEKVFLECVQDMDHENMFWYRQDPGLGLRLIYFSYDVKMKEKGDIPEGYSVSREKKERFSLILESASTNQTSMYLCASSGAREQYFGPGTRLTVT.

This chain links TRBV6-5 with TRBJ1-5, with 9 bases lining up with TRBD1. The ends lost 6 bases at V and 3 bases at J; junction bases unmatched: 3. CDR1 is MNHEY and CDR2 is SVGAGI in the germline V gene. CDR3 length: 14 residues. The CDR3 loop is CASSDRGYNQPQHF. Written as DNA, the CDR3 is TGTGCCAGCAGCGACAGGGGGTACAATCAGCCCCAGCATTTT.

The genes are TRBV29-1 and TRBJ1-1; 7 bases are shared with TRBD1. The germline gives CDR1 SQVTM, CDR2 ANQGSEA. Trimming took 5 bases from V and 4 from J; bases not matched to a gene: 13. The CDR3 is made up of 15 amino acids. This chain's CDR3 is CSVSQGWNIITEAFF. Written as DNA, the CDR3 is TGCAGCGTTTCACAGGGGTGGAATATTATCACTGAAGCTTTCTTT.

Notes on this clone: The junction differs from germline at one of its ends, possibly a read error. The chain joins TRBV7-3 to TRBJ2-1, with D possibly being TRBD2 (5 bases). The CDR3 is made up of 13 amino acids. Germline V gene sequence: CDR1 SGHTA, CDR2 FQGTGA. CDR3 loop: CASSLTSYNEQFF. CDR3 coding DNA: TGTGCCAGCAGCCTAACTAGTTACAATGAGCAGTTCTTC.

V gene TRBV28 combines with J gene TRBJ2-7, with 11 bases fitting TRBD2. The germline CDR1 and CDR2 sequences are MDHEN and SYDVKM. V shed 4 bases and J 4 bases; nucleotides not matched to a gene: 12. This CDR3 region has 17 residues. The CDR3 sequence is CASSSFYTSGSGYEQYF. CDR3 nucleotides: TGTGCCAGCAGTTCTTTTTATACTAGCGGGAGTGGATACGAGCAGTACTTC.

The V and J genes are TRBV18 and TRBJ2-7; 9 bases map to TRBD1. The trim removed 0 bases at V and 6 bases at J, leaving 6 bases unmatched. Germline CDR1 reads KGHSH; CDR2 reads LQKENI. The CDR3 extends over 15 amino acids. CDR3 sequence (DNA): TGTGCCAGCTCACCACCGACAGGGGGAAAGGGCGAGCAGTACTTC. It translates to CASSPPTGGKGEQYF.

This clone was observed a handful of times. The chain combines TRBV6-5 with TRBJ1-4; TRBD1 aligns across 8 bases. The germline gives CDR1 MNHEY, CDR2 SVGAGI. The trim removed 7 bases at V and 8 bases at J, leaving 9 bases unmatched. This CDR3 has 14 amino acids. CDR3 residues: CASKRTGLGEKLFF. CDR3 bases: TGTGCCAGCAAACGGACAGGGTTAGGAGAAAAACTGTTTTTT.

CDR3 DNA: TGTGCCAGCAGGCTCAGGGCAGGCTCCCCAGATACGCAGTATTTT. It encodes CASRLRAGSPDTQYF. The gene calls are TRBV4-2 and TRBJ2-3, with D tentatively TRBD1 (5 bases). CDR3 size: 15 residues. From germline, CDR1 is LGHNA and CDR2 YNFKEQ. V lost 6 bases and J lost 4, with 17 bases in between.

The chain has TRBV3-1 (or the pseudogene TRBV3-2) and TRBJ1-2; possibly TRBD1 for D (5 bases). Germline CDR1 is LGHDT and CDR2 is YNNKEL (reference sequence). The CDR3 extends over 13 amino acids. The ends were cut back, 4 bases at V and 3 bases at J, with 9 bases in the middle. The CDR3 spells CASSRSRDYGYTF. Written as DNA, the CDR3 is TGTGCCAGCAGCCGGAGCAGGGACTATGGCTACACCTTC.

CDR3 nucleotides: TGCGCCAGCAGCCAGGGGACTAGCGGGAGATACGAGACCCAGTACTTC. Protein product: CASSQGTSGRYETQYF. This chain joins TRBV4-1 and TRBJ2-5, with 14 bases identical to TRBD2. V lost 3 bases to trimming and J lost 5 bases; unmatched junction nucleotides: 5. Germline V gene data show CDR1 as MGHRA and CDR2 as YSYEKL. CDR3 length: 16 residues.